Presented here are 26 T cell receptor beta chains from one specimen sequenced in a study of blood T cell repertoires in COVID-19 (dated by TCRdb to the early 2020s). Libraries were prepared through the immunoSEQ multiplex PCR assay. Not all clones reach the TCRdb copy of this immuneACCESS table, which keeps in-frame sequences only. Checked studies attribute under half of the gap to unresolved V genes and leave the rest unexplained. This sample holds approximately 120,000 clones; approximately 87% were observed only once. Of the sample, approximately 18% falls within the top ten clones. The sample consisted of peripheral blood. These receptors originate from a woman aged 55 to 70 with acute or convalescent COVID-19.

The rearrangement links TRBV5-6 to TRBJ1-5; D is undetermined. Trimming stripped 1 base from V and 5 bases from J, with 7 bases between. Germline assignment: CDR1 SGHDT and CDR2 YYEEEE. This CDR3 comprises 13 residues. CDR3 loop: CASSLNRDQPQHF. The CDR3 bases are TGTGCCAGCAGCTTGAATCGGGATCAGCCCCAGCATTTT.

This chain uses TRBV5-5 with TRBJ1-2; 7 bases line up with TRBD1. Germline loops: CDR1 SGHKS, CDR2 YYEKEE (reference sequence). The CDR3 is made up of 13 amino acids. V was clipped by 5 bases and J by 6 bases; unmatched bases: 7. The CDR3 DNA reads TGTGCCAGCAGACTGGAGGGGGCCGATGGCTACACCTTC. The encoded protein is CASRLEGADGYTF.

This CDR3 reads CASSYSTGQFYGYTF. CDR3 nucleotide sequence: TGTGCCAGCAGTTACTCGACGGGACAGTTCTATGGCTACACCTTC. The J gene is TRBJ1-2, the V gene TRBV6-5; 7 bases map to TRBD1. Germline V lookup: CDR1 MNHEY, CDR2 SVGAGI. J lost 4 bases, V lost 0 bases, and 5 bases had no gene match. The CDR3 spans 15 residues.

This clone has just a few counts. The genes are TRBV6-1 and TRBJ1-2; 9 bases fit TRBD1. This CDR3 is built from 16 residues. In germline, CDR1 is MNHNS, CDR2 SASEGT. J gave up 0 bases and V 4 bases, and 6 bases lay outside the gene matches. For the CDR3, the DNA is TGTGCCAGCAGTGGACAGGGGGGGCCCCCTAACTATGGCTACACCTTC. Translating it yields CASSGQGGPPNYGYTF.

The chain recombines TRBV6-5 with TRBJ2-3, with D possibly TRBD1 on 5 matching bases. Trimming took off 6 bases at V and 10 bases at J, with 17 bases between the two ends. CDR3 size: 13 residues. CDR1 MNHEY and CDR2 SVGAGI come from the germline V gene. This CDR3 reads CASRGHISGAQYF. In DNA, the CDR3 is TGTGCCAGCAGAGGACATATATCAGGTGCGCAGTATTTT.

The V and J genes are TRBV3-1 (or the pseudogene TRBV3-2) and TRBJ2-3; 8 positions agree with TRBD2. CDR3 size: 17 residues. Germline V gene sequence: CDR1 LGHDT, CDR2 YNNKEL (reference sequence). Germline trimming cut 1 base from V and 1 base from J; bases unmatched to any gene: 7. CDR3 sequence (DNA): TGTGCCAGCAGCCAAGGGCCGGGACTAGAAGGCACAGATACGCAGTATTTT. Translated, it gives CASSQGPGLEGTDTQYF.

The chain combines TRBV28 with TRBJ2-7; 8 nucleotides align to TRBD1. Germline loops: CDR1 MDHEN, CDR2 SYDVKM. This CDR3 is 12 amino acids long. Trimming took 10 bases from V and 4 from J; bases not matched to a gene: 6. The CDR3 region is CATWTGSYEQYF. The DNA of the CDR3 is TGTGCCACCTGGACAGGGAGTTACGAGCAGTACTTC. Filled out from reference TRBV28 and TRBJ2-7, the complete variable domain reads DVKVTQSSRYLVKRTGEKVFLECVQDMDHENMFWYRQDPGLGLRLIYFSYDVKMKEKGDIPEGYSVSREKKERFSLILESASTNQTSMYLCATWTGSYEQYFGPGTRLTVT.

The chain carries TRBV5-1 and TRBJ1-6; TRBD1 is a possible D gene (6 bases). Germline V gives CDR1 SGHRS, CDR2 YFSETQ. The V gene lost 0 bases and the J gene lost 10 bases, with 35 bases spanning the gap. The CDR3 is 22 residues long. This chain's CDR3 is CASSLDLPENRGDRLSWSPLHF. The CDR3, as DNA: TGCGCCAGCAGCTTGGATTTGCCGGAGAACCGGGGCGACAGGTTGTCTTGGTCACCCCTCCACTTT.

This chain's CDR3 is CASSYTDTWDYGYTF. The CDR3 nucleotides read TGTGCCAGCAGCTACACGGACACCTGGGACTATGGCTACACCTTC. V is TRBV5-5 and J is TRBJ1-2, with D tentatively TRBD1 (5 bases). This CDR3 spans 15 amino acids. Trimming removed 3 bases at V and 3 bases at J, with 15 bases between. The germline V gene has CDR1 SGHKS and CDR2 YYEKEE (reference sequence). Full variable domain (rest looked up from reference TRBV5-5 and TRBJ1-2): DAGVTQSPTHLIKTRGQQVTLRCSPISGHKSVSWYQQVLGQGPQFIFQYYEKEERGRGNFPDRFSARQFPNYSSELNVNALLLGDSALYLCASSYTDTWDYGYTFGSGTRLTVV.

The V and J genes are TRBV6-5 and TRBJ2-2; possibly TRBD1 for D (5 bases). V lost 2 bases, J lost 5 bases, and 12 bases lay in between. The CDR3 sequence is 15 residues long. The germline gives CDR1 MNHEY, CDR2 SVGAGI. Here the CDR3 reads CASSYPTESTGELFF. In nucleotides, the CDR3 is TGTGCCAGCAGTTACCCGACAGAATCGACCGGGGAGCTGTTTTTT.

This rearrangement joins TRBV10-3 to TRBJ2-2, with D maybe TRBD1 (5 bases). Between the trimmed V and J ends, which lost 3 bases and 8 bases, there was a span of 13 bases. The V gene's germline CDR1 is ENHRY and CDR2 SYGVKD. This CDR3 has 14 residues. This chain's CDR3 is CAISDPVGVGELFF. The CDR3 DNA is TGTGCCATCAGTGATCCCGTAGGGGTAGGGGAGCTGTTTTTT.

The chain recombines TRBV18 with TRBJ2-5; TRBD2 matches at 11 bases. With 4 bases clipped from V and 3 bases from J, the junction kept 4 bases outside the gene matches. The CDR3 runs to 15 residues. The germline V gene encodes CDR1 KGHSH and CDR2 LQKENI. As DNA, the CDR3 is TGTGCCAGCTCACAAAATAGCGGGAGGGAAGAGACCCAGTACTTC. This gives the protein CASSQNSGREETQYF.

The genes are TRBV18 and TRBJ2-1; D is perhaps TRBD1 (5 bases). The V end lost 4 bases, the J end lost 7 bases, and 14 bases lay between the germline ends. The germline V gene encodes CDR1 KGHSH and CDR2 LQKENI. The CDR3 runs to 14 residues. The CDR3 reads CASSLMMTENEQFF. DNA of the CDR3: TGTGCCAGCTCACTGATGATGACAGAAAATGAGCAGTTCTTC.

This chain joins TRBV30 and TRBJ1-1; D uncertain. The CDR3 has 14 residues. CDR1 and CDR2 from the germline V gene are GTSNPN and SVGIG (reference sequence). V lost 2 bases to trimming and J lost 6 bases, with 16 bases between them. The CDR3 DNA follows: TGTGCCTGGAGTTCGCATAGAACTGGTTCTGAAGCTTTCTTT. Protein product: CAWSSHRTGSEAFF.

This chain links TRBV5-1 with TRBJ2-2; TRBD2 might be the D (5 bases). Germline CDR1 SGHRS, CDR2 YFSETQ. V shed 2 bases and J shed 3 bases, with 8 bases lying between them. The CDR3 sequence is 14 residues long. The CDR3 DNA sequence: TGCGCCAGCAGCTTCAAGGGAGACACCGGGGAGCTGTTTTTT. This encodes CASSFKGDTGELFF.

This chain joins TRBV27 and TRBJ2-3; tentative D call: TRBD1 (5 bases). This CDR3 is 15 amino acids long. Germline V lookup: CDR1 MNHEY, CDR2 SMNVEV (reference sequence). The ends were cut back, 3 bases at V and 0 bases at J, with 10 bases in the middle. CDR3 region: CASSFKGPSTDTQYF. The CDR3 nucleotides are TGTGCCAGCAGTTTTAAGGGGCCTAGCACAGATACGCAGTATTTT.

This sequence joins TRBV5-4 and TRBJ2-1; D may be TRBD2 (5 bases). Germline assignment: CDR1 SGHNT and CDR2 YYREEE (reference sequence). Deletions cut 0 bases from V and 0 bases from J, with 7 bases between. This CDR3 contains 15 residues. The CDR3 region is CASSLVGSSYNEQFF. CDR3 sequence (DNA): TGTGCCAGCAGCTTGGTGGGGAGCTCCTACAATGAGCAGTTCTTC. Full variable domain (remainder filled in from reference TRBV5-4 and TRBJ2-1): ETGVTQSPTHLIKTRGQQVTLRCSSQSGHNTVSWYQQALGQGPQFIFQYYREEENGRGNFPPRFSGLQFPNYSSELNVNALELDDSALYLCASSLVGSSYNEQFFGPGTRLTVL.

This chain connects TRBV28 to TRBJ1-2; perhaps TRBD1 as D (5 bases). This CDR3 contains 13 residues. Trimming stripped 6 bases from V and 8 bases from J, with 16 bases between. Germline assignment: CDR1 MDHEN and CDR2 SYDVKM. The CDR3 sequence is CASSGAGHGGYTF. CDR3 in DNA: TGTGCCAGCAGCGGTGCCGGACACGGCGGCTACACCTTC.

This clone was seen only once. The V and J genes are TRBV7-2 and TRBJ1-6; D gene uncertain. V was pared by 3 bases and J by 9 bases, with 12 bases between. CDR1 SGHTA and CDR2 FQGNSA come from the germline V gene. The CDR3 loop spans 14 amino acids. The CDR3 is CASSFGQFGSPLHF. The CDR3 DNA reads TGTGCCAGCAGCTTTGGGCAATTCGGTTCACCCCTCCACTTT.

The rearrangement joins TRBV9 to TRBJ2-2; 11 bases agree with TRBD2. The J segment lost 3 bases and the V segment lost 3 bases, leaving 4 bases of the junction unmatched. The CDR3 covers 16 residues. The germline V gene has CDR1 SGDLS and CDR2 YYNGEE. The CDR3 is CASSGTSGSDTGELFF. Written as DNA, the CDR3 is TGTGCCAGCAGCGGAACTAGCGGGAGTGACACCGGGGAGCTGTTTTTT.

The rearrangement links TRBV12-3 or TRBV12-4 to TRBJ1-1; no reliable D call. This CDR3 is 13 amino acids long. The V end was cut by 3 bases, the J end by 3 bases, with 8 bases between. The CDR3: CASSFYIDTEAFF. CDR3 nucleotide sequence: TGTGCCAGCAGTTTTTATATTGACACTGAAGCTTTCTTT.

In DNA, the CDR3 is TGTGCCAGCAGGAAGGCCGGGACTAGCGCCACAGATACGCAGTATTTT. Its translation is CASRKAGTSATDTQYF. V and J are TRBV28 and TRBJ2-3, with 10 bases that match TRBD2. CDR1 MDHEN and CDR2 SYDVKM come from the germline V gene. There are 16 residues in the CDR3. Germline trimming cut 6 bases from V and 2 bases from J; bases unmatched to any gene: 8.

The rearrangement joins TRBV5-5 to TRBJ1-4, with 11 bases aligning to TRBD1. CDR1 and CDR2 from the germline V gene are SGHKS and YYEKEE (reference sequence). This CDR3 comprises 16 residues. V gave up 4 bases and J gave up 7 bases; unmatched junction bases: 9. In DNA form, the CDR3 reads TGTGCCAGCAGCCCGGCGGGCGGGACAGGGGGTGAAAAACTGTTTTTT. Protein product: CASSPAGGTGGEKLFF.

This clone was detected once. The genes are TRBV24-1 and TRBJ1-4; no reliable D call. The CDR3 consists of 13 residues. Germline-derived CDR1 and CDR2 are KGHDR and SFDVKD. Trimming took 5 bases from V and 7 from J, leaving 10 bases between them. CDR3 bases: TGTGCCACCAGTGGAGAGGGAGGTGAAAAACTGTTTTTT. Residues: CATSGEGGEKLFF.

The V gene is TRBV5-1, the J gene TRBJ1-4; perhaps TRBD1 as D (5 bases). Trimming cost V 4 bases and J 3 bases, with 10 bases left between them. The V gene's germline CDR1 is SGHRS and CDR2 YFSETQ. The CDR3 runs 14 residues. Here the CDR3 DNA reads TGCGCCAGCAGCCTTTCAGGGTCTAATGAAAAACTGTTTTTT. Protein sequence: CASSLSGSNEKLFF.

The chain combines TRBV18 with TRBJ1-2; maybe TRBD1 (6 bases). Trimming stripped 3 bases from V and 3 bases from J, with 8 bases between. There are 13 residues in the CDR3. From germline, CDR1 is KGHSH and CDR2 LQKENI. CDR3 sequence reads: CASSPDRYYGYTF. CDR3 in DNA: TGTGCCAGCTCACCCGACAGGTACTATGGCTACACCTTC.